These 17 T cell receptor beta chains originate from one sample sequenced in a study of blood T cell repertoires in COVID-19. TCRdb keeps only in-frame clones here, not all; method: immunoSEQ multiplex PCR. This table holds fewer than 200,000 clones, 65% to 90% found once. Sequenced input: peripheral blood. These receptors all come from a woman in her forties with COVID-19, enrolled during active disease.

The chain recombines TRBV14 with TRBJ2-1; tentative D call: TRBD2 (5 bases). CDR3 length: 17 amino acids. CDR1 SGHDN and CDR2 FVKESK come from the germline V gene. V gave up 1 base and J gave up 2 bases, with 15 bases separating them. The CDR3 here is CASSQGGPRPAYNEQFF. The CDR3 DNA is TGTGCCAGCAGCCAAGGAGGGCCTCGTCCCGCCTACAATGAGCAGTTCTTC. The full variable domain, rest sourced from reference TRBV14 and TRBJ2-1, is EAGVTQFPSHSVIEKGQTVTLRCDPISGHDNLYWYRRVMGKEIKFLLHFVKESKQDESGMPNNRFLAERTGGTYSTLKVQPAELEDSGVYFCASSQGGPRPAYNEQFFGPGTRLTVL.

The rearrangement uses TRBV19 and TRBJ2-2; possibly TRBD2 for D (6 bases). The CDR3 has 13 amino acids. The germline V gene has CDR1 LNHDA and CDR2 SQIVND (reference sequence). V lost 11 bases, J lost 6 bases, and 16 bases lay in between. CDR3 bases: TGTGCCGTAGCCCCCCTAGCGTCCGGGGAGCTGTTTTTT. Translated: CAVAPLASGELFF.

The chain combines TRBV28 with TRBJ2-7, with a possible D match to TRBD2 (6 bases). This CDR3 region has 15 residues. Trimming cost V 7 bases and J 2 bases, with 18 bases left between them. Germline CDR1 and CDR2: MDHEN and SYDVKM. As DNA, the CDR3 is TGTGCCAGCACACCCGGAGGGCTTATTACCTACGAGCAGTACTTC. Encoded protein: CASTPGGLITYEQYF.

The chain employs TRBV7-9 and TRBJ2-7, with 8 bases fitting TRBD2. Germline-derived CDR1 and CDR2 are SEHNR and FQNEAQ (reference sequence). CDR3 size: 15 residues. Unmatched junction bases numbered 8, after V lost 2 bases and J lost 5 bases. DNA for the CDR3: TGTGCCAGCAGCTTAAGTACGGGAGGGGCGAACGAGCAGTACTTC. Amino acid sequence: CASSLSTGGANEQYF.

V is TRBV6-9 and J is TRBJ2-7, with a tentative D call TRBD2 (5 bases). Germline loops: CDR1 MNHGY, CDR2 SVAAGI. The CDR3 consists of 15 residues. Trimming left V 4 bases short and J 1 base short, with 14 bases between. DNA of the CDR3: TGTGCCAGCAGTTCCGGGGTAGATCGTTCCTACGAGCAGTACTTC. This gives the protein CASSSGVDRSYEQYF.

This chain connects TRBV29-1 to TRBJ1-1, with D possibly matching TRBD1 (6 bases). The germline V gene encodes CDR1 SQVTM and CDR2 ANQGSEA. V was pared by 2 bases and J by 5 bases, with 15 bases between. The CDR3 loop spans 14 amino acids. DNA for the CDR3: TGCAGCGTTGAACCCGCCAGGGGACGAACTGAAGCTTTCTTT. It is translated as CSVEPARGRTEAFF. The variable domain in full, with the rest retrieved from reference TRBV29-1 and TRBJ1-1, is SAVISQKPSRDICQRGTSLTIQCQVDSQVTMMFWYRQQPGQSLTLIATANQGSEATYESGFVIDKFPISRPNLTFSTLTVSNMSPEDSSIYLCSVEPARGRTEAFFGQGTRLTVV.

The J gene is TRBJ2-7, the V gene TRBV4-1; no firm D call. V lost 1 base and J 0 bases, leaving 10 bases between the germline ends. CDR3 length: 15 residues. Germline CDR1 reads MGHRA; CDR2 reads YSYEKL. The CDR3 sequence is CASSQAIASSYEQYF. The CDR3 coding sequence is TGCGCCAGCAGCCAAGCAATCGCCAGCTCCTACGAGCAGTACTTC.

This clone came up a few times. The chain joins TRBV7-6 to TRBJ2-2, with 8 bases fitting TRBD2. Germline CDR1 reads SGHVS; CDR2 reads FNYEAQ. The CDR3 contains 19 residues. Trimming at V came to 2 bases and at J to 7 bases, leaving 18 bases not matched to a gene. The CDR3 here is CASSLRPPNRREASGELFF. Here the CDR3 DNA reads TGTGCCAGCAGCTTACGTCCCCCGAACAGGCGGGAGGCAAGCGGGGAGCTGTTTTTT.

The chain couples TRBV29-1 to TRBJ2-3; D is unresolved. V was clipped by 6 bases and J by 2 bases, with 15 bases between them. The V gene's germline CDR1 is SQVTM and CDR2 ANQGSEA. CDR3 length equals 14 residues. This CDR3 is CSVLGPGFTDTQYF. The CDR3 DNA reads as TGCAGCGTCCTAGGTCCCGGATTCACAGATACGCAGTATTTT.

The sample holds one count of this clone. The V gene is TRBV3-1 (or the pseudogene TRBV3-2), the J gene TRBJ1-1; D remains unclear. There are 16 residues in the CDR3. Trimming took 0 bases from V and 0 from J, leaving 11 bases between them. Germline V lookup: CDR1 LGHDT, CDR2 YNNKEL (reference sequence). CDR3 sequence: CASSQEITVMNTEAFF. The DNA for the CDR3 is TGTGCCAGCAGCCAAGAAATTACAGTCATGAACACTGAAGCTTTCTTT.

The V gene is TRBV15, the J gene TRBJ1-2; tentatively, D is TRBD1 (5 bases). Trimming pared 0 bases from V and 5 bases from J, leaving 7 bases between. CDR1 LNHNV and CDR2 YYDKDF come from the germline V gene (reference sequence). CDR3 size: 13 residues. The CDR3 sequence: CATSREAGYGYTF. CDR3 coding DNA: TGTGCCACCAGCAGAGAGGCAGGGTATGGCTACACCTTC. The full variable domain, completed using reference TRBV15 and TRBJ1-2, is DAMVIQNPRYQVTQFGKPVTLSCSQTLNHNVMYWYQQKSSQAPKLLFHYYDKDFNNEADTPDNFQSRRPNTSFCFLDIRSPGLGDTAMYLCATSREAGYGYTFGSGTRLTVV.

This chain connects TRBV7-9 to TRBJ1-3; D is possibly TRBD1 (5 bases). Germline CDR1 is SEHNR and CDR2 is FQNEAQ (reference sequence). This CDR3 region has 15 residues. Trimming removed 5 bases at V and 3 bases at J, with 14 bases between. DNA for the CDR3: TGTGCCAGCAGCCCCCTGGGGGGGAATGGAAACACCATATATTTT. Translation gives CASSPLGGNGNTIYF.

This chain connects TRBV5-4 to TRBJ2-2; 7 bases match TRBD1. With V trimmed by 4 bases and J by 0 bases, 3 bases remained unmatched. Germline-derived CDR1 and CDR2 are SGHNT and YYREEE (reference sequence). The CDR3 is 15 residues long. This chain's CDR3 is CASSRGTANTGELFF. In DNA, the CDR3 is TGTGCCAGCAGCAGGGGGACAGCGAACACCGGGGAGCTGTTTTTT.

The V call is TRBV7-8, the J call TRBJ2-5, with D perhaps TRBD2 (6 bases). Per the germline V gene, CDR1 is SGHVS and CDR2 is FQNEAQ. Trimming pared 4 bases from V and 5 bases from J, leaving 14 bases between. CDR3 size: 14 residues. The CDR3 is CASSYVLAGETQYF. The CDR3, as DNA: TGTGCCAGCAGCTATGTACTAGCAGGCGAGACCCAGTACTTC.

The V gene is TRBV19, the J gene TRBJ1-1, with D unclear. Germline V gene lookup returns CDR1 LNHDA and CDR2 SQIVND (reference sequence). The CDR3 contains 14 residues. V lost 6 bases to trimming and J lost 6 bases, with 17 bases between them. CDR3 in DNA: TGTGCCAGTAGGGAGTCGGCGGTAGACCCTGAAGCTTTCTTT. This translates into CASRESAVDPEAFF. Looking up the rest from reference TRBV19 and TRBJ1-1 gives the full variable domain: DGGITQSPKYLFRKEGQNVTLSCEQNLNHDAMYWYRQDPGQGLRLIYYSQIVNDFQKGDIAEGYSVSREKKESFPLTVTSAQKNPTAFYLCASRESAVDPEAFFGQGTRLTVV.

The chain carries TRBV7-9 and TRBJ2-3; the D gene is possibly TRBD2 (5 bases). CDR3 size: 16 residues. V shed 1 base and J shed 1 base, with 12 bases lying between them. Germline CDR1 and CDR2: SEHNR and FQNEAQ (reference sequence). The CDR3 is CASSLGLAGRTDTQYF. DNA for the CDR3: TGTGCCAGCAGCTTAGGCTTGGCGGGCCGCACAGATACGCAGTATTTT.

The chain carries TRBV3-1 (or the pseudogene TRBV3-2) and TRBJ2-1, with no clear D. This CDR3 has 16 amino acids. Germline V gives CDR1 LGHDT, CDR2 YNNKEL (reference sequence). The V and J ends lost 1 base and 2 bases respectively, with 12 bases between them. CDR3 loop: CASSQVPAETYNEQFF. The DNA for the CDR3 is TGTGCCAGCAGCCAAGTACCGGCGGAGACCTACAATGAGCAGTTCTTC.